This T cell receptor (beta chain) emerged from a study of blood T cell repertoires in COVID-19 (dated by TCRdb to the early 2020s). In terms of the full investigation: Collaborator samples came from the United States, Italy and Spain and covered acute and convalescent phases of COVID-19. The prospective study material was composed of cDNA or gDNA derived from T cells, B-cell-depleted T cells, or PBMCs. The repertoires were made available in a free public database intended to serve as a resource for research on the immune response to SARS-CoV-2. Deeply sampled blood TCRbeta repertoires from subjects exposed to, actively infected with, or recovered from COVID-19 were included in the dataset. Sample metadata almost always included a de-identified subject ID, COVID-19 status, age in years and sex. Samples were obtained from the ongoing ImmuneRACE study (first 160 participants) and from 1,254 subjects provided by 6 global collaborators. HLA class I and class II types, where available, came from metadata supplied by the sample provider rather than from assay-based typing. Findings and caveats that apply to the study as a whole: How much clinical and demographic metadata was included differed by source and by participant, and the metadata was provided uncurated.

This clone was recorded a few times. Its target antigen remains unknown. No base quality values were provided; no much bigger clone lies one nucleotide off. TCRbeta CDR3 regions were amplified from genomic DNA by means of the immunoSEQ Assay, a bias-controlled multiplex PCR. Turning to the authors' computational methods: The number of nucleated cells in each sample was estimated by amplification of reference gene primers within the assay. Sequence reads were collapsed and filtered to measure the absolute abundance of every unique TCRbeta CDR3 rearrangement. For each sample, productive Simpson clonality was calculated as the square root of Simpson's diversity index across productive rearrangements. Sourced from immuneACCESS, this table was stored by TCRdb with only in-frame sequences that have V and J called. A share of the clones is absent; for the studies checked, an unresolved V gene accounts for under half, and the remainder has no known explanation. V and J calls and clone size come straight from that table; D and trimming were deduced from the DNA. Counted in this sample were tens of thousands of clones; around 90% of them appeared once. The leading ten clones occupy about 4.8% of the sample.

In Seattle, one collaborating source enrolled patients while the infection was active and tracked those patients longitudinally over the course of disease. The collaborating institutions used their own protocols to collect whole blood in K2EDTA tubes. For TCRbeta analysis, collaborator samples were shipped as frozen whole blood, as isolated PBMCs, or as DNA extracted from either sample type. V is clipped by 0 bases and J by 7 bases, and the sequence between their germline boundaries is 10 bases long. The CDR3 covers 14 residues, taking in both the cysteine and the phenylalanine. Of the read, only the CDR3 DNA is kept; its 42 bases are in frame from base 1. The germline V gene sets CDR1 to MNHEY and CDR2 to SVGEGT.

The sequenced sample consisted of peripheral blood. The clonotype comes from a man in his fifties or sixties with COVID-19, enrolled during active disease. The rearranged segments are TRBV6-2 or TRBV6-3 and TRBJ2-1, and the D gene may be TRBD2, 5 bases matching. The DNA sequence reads TGTGCCAGCAGTTACTCGAGTACGGGGAATGAGCAGTTCTTC. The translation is CASSYSSTGNEQFF.